The rows below give T cell receptor beta chains drawn from one sample of a study of blood T cells in healthy people across ages. TCRdb analysed the 5' RACE reads with MiXCR anew, one entry per CDR3 protein. The table lists some 320,000 distinct CDR3 sequences, about 25% of them singletons. Sequencing input: blood. Receptors originate from a woman between 65 and 79 years old in good health. Both conserved end residues are part of each CDR3. A D gene is named only where the DNA matches it firmly. Size is omitted from some rows. Given values are once, few, many or a class for expanded clones.

TRBJ2-6,TRBV28,.,.,CASSLVRSGANVLTF,TGTGCCAGCAGTTTGGTCAGGTCTGGGGCCAACGTCCTGACTTTC
TRBJ2-7,TRBV12-3/TRBV12-4,.,.,CASSTGPPYEQYF,TGTGCCAGCAGCACGGGACCCCCCTACGAGCAGTACTTC
TRBJ2-3,TRBV2,TRBD2,few,CASSGRLAGTDTRYF,TGTGCCAGCAGTGGACGACTAGCGGGCACAGATACGCGGTATTTT
TRBJ2-1,TRBV28,.,.,CASSYGQGSKNEQFF,TGTGCCAGCAGTTACGGGCAGGGGTCGAAAAATGAGCAGTTCTTC
TRBJ1-2,TRBV20-1,.,many,CSASLDSKGGYTF,TGCAGTGCTAGCCTGGACAGTAAGGGCGGCTACACCTTC
TRBJ1-1,TRBV12-3/TRBV12-4,.,.,CAGSFAAGEAFF,TGTGCCGGCAGCTTTGCAGCGGGTGAAGCTTTCTTT
TRBJ1-1,TRBV2,.,once,CASTRETEAFF,TGTGCCAGCACTAGAGAAACTGAAGCTTTCTTT
TRBJ2-1,TRBV20-1,.,.,CSASGGAVSYNEQFF,TGCAGTGCTAGTGGGGGGGCGGTCTCCTACAATGAGCAGTTCTTC
TRBJ2-7,TRBV12-3/TRBV12-4,.,few,CASSPGVGYEQYF,TGTGCCAGCAGTCCCGGGGTAGGCTACGAGCAGTACTTC
TRBJ2-1,TRBV20-1,.,.,CRAGNSHEQFF,TGCAGGGCCGGAAACAGTCATGAGCAGTTCTTC
TRBJ1-2,TRBV7-2,.,.,CASSLGGHAGGYTF,TGTGCCAGCAGCTTAGGGGGCCATGCAGGTGGCTACACCTTC
TRBJ2-1,TRBV6-6,TRBD2,few,CASSERGDPSEQFF,TGTGCCAGCAGTGAGCGGGGGGACCCCAGCGAGCAGTTCTTC
TRBJ1-1,TRBV12-3/TRBV12-4,TRBD1,.,CASSHDRGGTEAFF,TGTGCCAGCAGCCATGACAGGGGAGGCACTGAAGCTTTCTTT
TRBJ2-3,TRBV3-1,.,.,CASSQAVGVSTDTQYF,TGTGCCAGCAGCCAAGCAGTAGGGGTTAGCACAGATACGCAGTATTTT
TRBJ2-1,TRBV20-1,TRBD2,.,CSANSGRPVNEQFF,TGCAGTGCTAATAGCGGGAGGCCCGTCAATGAGCAGTTCTTC
TRBJ1-6,TRBV6-5,TRBD1,.,CASSSGQNNSPLHF,TGTGCCAGCAGCTCGGGACAGAATAATTCACCCCTCCACTTT
TRBJ2-4,TRBV11-2,TRBD1,.,CASSLRPGGQGAKNIQYF,TGTGCCAGCAGCCTGCGCCCCGGGGGACAGGGAGCCAAAAACATTCAGTACTTC
TRBJ2-5,TRBV2,.,once,CANTYRTPGGWETQYF,TGTGCCAACACCTACCGGACACCCGGTGGGTGGGAGACCCAGTACTTC
TRBJ1-5,TRBV20-1,.,.,CSARDGGTNQPQHF,TGCAGTGCTAGAGATGGGGGGACAAATCAGCCCCAGCATTTT
TRBJ2-3,TRBV29-1,.,.,CSVGGGDWGGTDTQYF,TGCAGCGTTGGAGGAGGGGACTGGGGCGGCACAGATACGCAGTATTTT
TRBJ2-5,TRBV14,.,.,CASSQGPSQYF,TGTGCCAGCAGCCAAGGTCCGTCGCAGTACTTC
TRBJ1-6,TRBV6-5,.,.,CASEFSSSYNSPLHF,TGTGCCAGCGAGTTCTCAAGCTCCTATAATTCACCCCTCCACTTT
TRBJ2-1,TRBV28,.,.,CASSINPEQFF,TGTGCCAGCAGCATAAATCCAGAGCAGTTCTTC
TRBJ2-7,TRBV3-1,.,few,CASSNRPGTPTEEQYF,TGTGCCAGCAGCAACAGGCCCGGGACCCCCACTGAGGAGCAGTACTTC